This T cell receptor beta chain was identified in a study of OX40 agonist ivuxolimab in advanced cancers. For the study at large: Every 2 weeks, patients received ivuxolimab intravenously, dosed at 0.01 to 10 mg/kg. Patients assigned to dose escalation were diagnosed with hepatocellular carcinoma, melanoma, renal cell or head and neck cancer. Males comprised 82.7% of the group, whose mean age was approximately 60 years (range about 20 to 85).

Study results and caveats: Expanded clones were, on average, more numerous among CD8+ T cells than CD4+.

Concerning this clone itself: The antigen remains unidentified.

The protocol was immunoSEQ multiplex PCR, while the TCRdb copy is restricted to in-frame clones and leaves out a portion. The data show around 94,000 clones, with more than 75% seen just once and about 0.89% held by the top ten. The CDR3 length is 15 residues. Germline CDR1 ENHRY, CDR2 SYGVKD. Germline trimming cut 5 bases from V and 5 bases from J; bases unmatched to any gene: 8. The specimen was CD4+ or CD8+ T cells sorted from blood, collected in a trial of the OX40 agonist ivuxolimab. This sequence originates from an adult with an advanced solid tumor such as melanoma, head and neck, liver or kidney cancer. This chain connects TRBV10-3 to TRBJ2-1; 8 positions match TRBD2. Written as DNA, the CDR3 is TGTGCCATCAGTCACGGGAGGGCAGGGGACAATGAGCAGTTCTTC. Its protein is CAISHGRAGDNEQFF.